Listed below are T cell receptor beta chains from one sample, sequenced in a study of cytomegalovirus exposure and HLA in healthy donors. Profiled with immunoSEQ multiplex PCR; TCRdb holds only in-frame clones, not every one. Here the sample table reports 50,000 to 75,000 clones. The specimen sequenced was PBMCs. These receptors were taken from a woman aged 18-29 years in good health and CMV-seronegative. CDR3s include the opening cysteine and the closing phenylalanine or tryptophan. D genes are given only for firm matches.

d_gene: -; v_gene: TRBV19; j_gene: TRBJ1-2; CDR3nt: TGTGCCACTAGCCTAGAACTACCTCCAAACTATGGCTACACCTTC; CDR3aa: CATSLELPPNYGYTF
d_gene: -; v_gene: TRBV10-3; j_gene: TRBJ2-3; CDR3nt: TGTGCCATCAGTGAGGAGGGTCGCGATACGCAGTATTTT; CDR3aa: CAISEEGRDTQYF
d_gene: TRBD1; v_gene: TRBV10-1; j_gene: TRBJ2-3; CDR3nt: TGCGCCAGCAGTGTAGAGGGGGCAGCAGATACGCAGTATTTT; CDR3aa: CASSVEGAADTQYF
d_gene: TRBD1; v_gene: TRBV7-9; j_gene: TRBJ2-5; CDR3nt: TGTGCCAGCAGCCCCCCAGGGGGTGTCCAAGAGACCCAGTACTTC; CDR3aa: CASSPPGGVQETQYF
d_gene: -; v_gene: TRBV28; j_gene: TRBJ2-2; CDR3nt: TGTGCCAGCAGTCGTCGAGCGGGCCTGAACACCGGGGAGCTGTTTTTT; CDR3aa: CASSRRAGLNTGELFF
d_gene: -; v_gene: TRBV14; j_gene: TRBJ1-6; CDR3nt: TGTGCCAGCAGCTACGGGCGGCAGGGGCGGAAACCCCTCCACTTT; CDR3aa: CASSYGRQGRKPLHF
d_gene: -; v_gene: TRBV5-1; j_gene: TRBJ1-1; CDR3nt: TGCGCCAGCAGCTCCCTACAGGGCCCGAACACTGAAGCTTTCTTT; CDR3aa: CASSSLQGPNTEAFF
d_gene: TRBD1; v_gene: TRBV10-2; j_gene: TRBJ1-4; CDR3nt: TGCGCCAGTGTATCCCGGGACAGGGGGATTAATGAAAAACTGTTTTTT; CDR3aa: CASVSRDRGINEKLFF
d_gene: TRBD2; v_gene: TRBV5-1; j_gene: TRBJ2-1; CDR3nt: TGCGCCAGCAGCTTGGAGCCGACTAGCGGATACAATGAGCAGTTCTTC; CDR3aa: CASSLEPTSGYNEQFF
d_gene: -; v_gene: TRBV2; j_gene: TRBJ1-1; CDR3nt: TGTGCCAGCAGCCCAACTCTGAACACTGAAGCTTTCTTT; CDR3aa: CASSPTLNTEAFF
d_gene: -; v_gene: TRBV6-5; j_gene: TRBJ1-2; CDR3nt: TGTGCCAGCAGTCAACAGGGTCCCTATGGCTACACCTTC; CDR3aa: CASSQQGPYGYTF
d_gene: -; v_gene: TRBV5-1; j_gene: TRBJ2-7; CDR3nt: TGCGCCAGCAGCTTCTCCGGGTCTTCCTACGAGCAGTACTTC; CDR3aa: CASSFSGSSYEQYF
d_gene: TRBD2; v_gene: TRBV14; j_gene: TRBJ2-7; CDR3nt: TGTGCCAGCAGCCAAGATCGGGTAAGAGGAGGGGGGACTAGCGGGATGGCCCACGAGCAGTACTTC; CDR3aa: CASSQDRVRGGGTSGMAHEQYF
d_gene: TRBD1; v_gene: TRBV7-9; j_gene: TRBJ1-2; CDR3nt: TGTGCCAGCAGCGTGAGGGGGGACAGGCTTCTTTATGGCTACACCTTC; CDR3aa: CASSVRGDRLLYGYTF
d_gene: TRBD1; v_gene: TRBV5-6; j_gene: TRBJ2-1; CDR3nt: TGTGCCAGCATACTCGGGACAGCGTACAATGAGCAGTTCTTC; CDR3aa: CASILGTAYNEQFF
d_gene: -; v_gene: TRBV6-1; j_gene: TRBJ1-6; CDR3nt: TGTGCCAGCAGTGAATTCATTAAGCGAAATAATTCACCCCTCCACTTT; CDR3aa: CASSEFIKRNNSPLHF
d_gene: -; v_gene: TRBV5-1; j_gene: TRBJ2-7; CDR3nt: TGCGCCAGCAGACAAGACAGTGCCAGCGCCTACGAGCAGTCCTTC; CDR3aa: CASRQDSASAYEQSF
d_gene: TRBD1; v_gene: TRBV19; j_gene: TRBJ1-4; CDR3nt: TGTGCCAGCAGGGGGGACAGGGCCACCGGAGCCACTAATGAAAAACTGTTTTTT; CDR3aa: CASRGDRATGATNEKLFF
d_gene: -; v_gene: TRBV5-4; j_gene: TRBJ1-1; CDR3nt: TGTGCCAGCAGCTTGGGGAGGGGAGGCATGAACACTGAAGCTTTCTTT; CDR3aa: CASSLGRGGMNTEAFF
d_gene: -; v_gene: TRBV11-2; j_gene: TRBJ2-1; CDR3nt: TGTGCCAGCAGCTTAGTTTCACCCCGGTCGTTCTTC; CDR3aa: CASSLVSPRSFF
d_gene: -; v_gene: TRBV5-1; j_gene: TRBJ1-1; CDR3nt: TGCGCCAGCAGCTCCAGGACTAACACTGAAGCTTTCTTT; CDR3aa: CASSSRTNTEAFF
d_gene: -; v_gene: TRBV28; j_gene: TRBJ1-2; CDR3nt: TGTGCCAGCAGTCGCCGTCCAGCCGAGGCCATCTATGGCTACACCTTC; CDR3aa: CASSRRPAEAIYGYTF
d_gene: TRBD1; v_gene: TRBV6-1; j_gene: TRBJ1-2; CDR3nt: TGTGCCAGCACGGACAGGGGGCCAGCGGGCTACACCTTC; CDR3aa: CASTDRGPAGYTF
d_gene: -; v_gene: TRBV7-2; j_gene: TRBJ1-1; CDR3nt: TGTGCCAGCAGCTTACCCCGAGGTGAAGCTTTCTTT; CDR3aa: CASSLPRGEAFF
d_gene: -; v_gene: TRBV7-9; j_gene: TRBJ1-3; CDR3nt: TGTGCCACCGGGATTAACCGCTCTGGAAACACCATATATTTT; CDR3aa: CATGINRSGNTIYF
d_gene: TRBD2; v_gene: TRBV30; j_gene: TRBJ2-1; CDR3nt: TGTGCCTGGAGCTGGCGGGAGACTAATGAGCAGTTCTTC; CDR3aa: CAWSWRETNEQFF
d_gene: TRBD1; v_gene: TRBV19; j_gene: TRBJ2-5; CDR3nt: TGTGCCAGTAGTATCTTACAGGGGGAGACCCAGTACTTC; CDR3aa: CASSILQGETQYF
d_gene: TRBD1; v_gene: TRBV9; j_gene: TRBJ1-2; CDR3nt: TGTGCCAGCAGCGTTGCGCGGACAGGGCGGTATGGCTACACCTTC; CDR3aa: CASSVARTGRYGYTF
d_gene: TRBD1; v_gene: TRBV5-1; j_gene: TRBJ1-2; CDR3nt: TGCGCCAGCAGCTTGGACCCCGGGACAGGGAATGGCTACACCTTC; CDR3aa: CASSLDPGTGNGYTF
d_gene: TRBD1; v_gene: TRBV19; j_gene: TRBJ2-7; CDR3nt: TGTGCCAGTAGAGAACCCAGGGGGCTCTACGAGCAGTACTTC; CDR3aa: CASREPRGLYEQYF
d_gene: TRBD1; v_gene: TRBV27; j_gene: TRBJ1-5; CDR3nt: TGTGCCAGCAGGCTTATCGGGACAGCAAACAATCAGCCCCAGCATTTT; CDR3aa: CASRLIGTANNQPQHF
d_gene: TRBD1; v_gene: TRBV7-9; j_gene: TRBJ1-5; CDR3nt: TGTGCCAGCAGCCCAACAGGGGGAAGCAATCAGCCCCAGCATTTT; CDR3aa: CASSPTGGSNQPQHF
d_gene: TRBD1; v_gene: TRBV6-6; j_gene: TRBJ2-7; CDR3nt: TGTGCCAGCAGTTACTTCGACAGGGCGCACGAGCAGTACTTC; CDR3aa: CASSYFDRAHEQYF
d_gene: TRBD2; v_gene: TRBV7-9; j_gene: TRBJ2-3; CDR3nt: TGTGCCAGCAGCTTAGCCCCAGCGGGGCTCGATACGCAGTATTTT; CDR3aa: CASSLAPAGLDTQYF
d_gene: TRBD1; v_gene: TRBV7-7; j_gene: TRBJ2-7; CDR3nt: TGTGCTAGCAGCTTAGAGCAGGGGGCCGGGTACGAGCAGTACTTC; CDR3aa: CASSLEQGAGYEQYF
d_gene: TRBD2; v_gene: TRBV5-4; j_gene: TRBJ2-5; CDR3nt: TGTGCCAGCAGCTTGGGGCGGGGGGAGACCCAGTACTTC; CDR3aa: CASSLGRGETQYF
d_gene: -; v_gene: TRBV4-2; j_gene: TRBJ1-2; CDR3nt: TGTGCCAGCAGCCAAGAGGGTCCGCCGGCAGCGACTAACTATGGCTACACCTTC; CDR3aa: CASSQEGPPAATNYGYTF
d_gene: -; v_gene: TRBV10-3; j_gene: TRBJ1-4; CDR3nt: TGTGCCATCAGTGAAACCGGGAGGGATGAAAAACTGTTTTTT; CDR3aa: CAISETGRDEKLFF
d_gene: TRBD1; v_gene: TRBV29-1; j_gene: TRBJ1-1; CDR3nt: TGCAGCGTTCACAGGGGCCCGAACACTGAAGCTTTCTTT; CDR3aa: CSVHRGPNTEAFF
d_gene: -; v_gene: TRBV18; j_gene: TRBJ1-5; CDR3nt: TGTGCCAGCCCACCACTCGACACAGGGAAGTTAAAGAGCAATCAGCCCCAGCATTTT; CDR3aa: CASPPLDTGKLKSNQPQHF
d_gene: TRBD1; v_gene: TRBV5-1; j_gene: TRBJ1-6; CDR3nt: TGCGCCAGCAGCTTGGCCACAGGGGGGCTCCTACACTTT; CDR3aa: CASSLATGGLLHF
d_gene: -; v_gene: TRBV6-1; j_gene: TRBJ1-1; CDR3nt: TGTGCCAGCAGTGCGAGGGAGAACACTGAAGCTTTCTTT; CDR3aa: CASSARENTEAFF
d_gene: TRBD1; v_gene: TRBV7-2; j_gene: TRBJ2-7; CDR3nt: TGTGCCAGCAGCCCTTGGGTGACAGGGTCCTACGAGCAGTACTTC; CDR3aa: CASSPWVTGSYEQYF
d_gene: TRBD1; v_gene: TRBV11-3; j_gene: TRBJ1-6; CDR3nt: TGTGCCAGCAGCGGACGGGACAGGAATTCACCCCTCCACTTT; CDR3aa: CASSGRDRNSPLHF
d_gene: TRBD1; v_gene: TRBV15; j_gene: TRBJ2-7; CDR3nt: TGTGCCACCAGCAGCCCTTGGACAGGACGGGGCGAGCAGTACTTC; CDR3aa: CATSSPWTGRGEQYF
d_gene: -; v_gene: TRBV10-1; j_gene: TRBJ1-5; CDR3nt: TGCGCCAGCAGTGAGGCAGGGCCTCAGCCCCAGCATTTT; CDR3aa: CASSEAGPQPQHF
d_gene: -; v_gene: TRBV7-6; j_gene: TRBJ2-7; CDR3nt: TGTGCCAGCCAACCTTGGGGGGACCCCTACGAGCAGTACTTC; CDR3aa: CASQPWGDPYEQYF
d_gene: TRBD1; v_gene: TRBV7-9; j_gene: TRBJ1-4; CDR3nt: TGTGCCAGCAGCCAAAACGCAGGGGGAGTGGGTGAAAAACTGTTTTTT; CDR3aa: CASSQNAGGVGEKLFF
d_gene: TRBD1; v_gene: TRBV6-1; j_gene: TRBJ1-2; CDR3nt: TGTGCCAGCAGTCTCCGGGACAGGCGTAACTATGGCTACACCTTC; CDR3aa: CASSLRDRRNYGYTF
d_gene: -; v_gene: TRBV6-5; j_gene: TRBJ2-4; CDR3nt: TGTGCCAGCAGCCCCTCGGGAGTCAGGAACATTCAGTACTTC; CDR3aa: CASSPSGVRNIQYF
d_gene: TRBD1; v_gene: TRBV5-1; j_gene: TRBJ1-3; CDR3nt: TGCGCCAGCAGCTTGGAGACAGGGATCGGCCGTAACACCATATATTTT; CDR3aa: CASSLETGIGRNTIYF